This TCR beta chain was recovered during a study of blood T cell repertoires in COVID-19. As for the study in general: The United States, Italy and Spain supplied acute and convalescent COVID-19 samples. The cDNA or gDNA used as material had been derived from T cells, B-cell-depleted T cells, or PBMCs.

Germline CDR1 is SGHKS and CDR2 is YYEKEE (reference sequence). This CDR3 is built from 16 residues. Trimming left V 1 base short and J 0 bases short, with 11 bases between. Original processing methods: Researchers report that nucleated cell counts were estimated from reference gene primer amplification. Some clones are missing from TCRdb's copy, which holds only in-frame ones; the method was immunoSEQ multiplex PCR. The V and J calls and clone size come from that table; D and trimming were worked out from the DNA. The table lists about 220,000 clones, about 85% of them singletons. Sequencing was done on a sample of peripheral blood. V gene TRBV5-5 combines with J gene TRBJ1-3; D not resolved. The receptor comes from a man aged 25-45 years with active or convalescent COVID-19. The CDR3 region is CASSLPGGFSGNTIYF. The DNA of the CDR3 is TGTGCCAGCAGCTTGCCCGGCGGGTTCTCTGGAAACACCATATATTTT.